This TCR beta chain was documented in a study of PD-1 blockade in classical Hodgkin lymphoma. The CDR3 sequence is 10 residues long. Germline values: CDR1 GTSNPN, CDR2 SVGIG (reference sequence). The V end was cut by 6 bases, the J end by 1 base, with 1 base between. Each patient's relapse followed autologous stem cell transplantation, and brentuximab vedotin exposure varied. General study points: Patients with an early start, nivolumab under 1 year after ASCT, were excluded.

Concerning this clone: Its antigen is not identified.

Using immunoSEQ multiplex PCR, the repertoire was profiled, and TCRdb retains in-frame clones only, with some absent. The table records tens of thousands of clones, 85% to 90% of them present only once. This TCR derives from a human donor with classical Hodgkin lymphoma. This specimen was peripheral blood mononuclear cells (PBMCs), taken at baseline. The rearrangement joins TRBV30 to TRBJ2-1; D is undetermined. The CDR3, as DNA: TGTGCCTGTTCCTACAATGAGCAGTTCTTC. Residues: CACSYNEQFF.